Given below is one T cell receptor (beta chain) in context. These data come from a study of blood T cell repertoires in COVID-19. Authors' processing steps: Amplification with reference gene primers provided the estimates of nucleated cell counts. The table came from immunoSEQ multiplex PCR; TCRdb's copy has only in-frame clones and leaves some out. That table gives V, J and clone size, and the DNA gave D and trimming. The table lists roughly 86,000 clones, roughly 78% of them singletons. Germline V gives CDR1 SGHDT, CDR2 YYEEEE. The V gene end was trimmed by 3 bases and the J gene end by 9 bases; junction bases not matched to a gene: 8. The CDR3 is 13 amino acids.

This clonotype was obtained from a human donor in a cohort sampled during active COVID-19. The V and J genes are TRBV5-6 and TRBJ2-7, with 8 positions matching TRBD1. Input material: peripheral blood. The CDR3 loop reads CASSSQGASWQYF. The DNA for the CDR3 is TGTGCCAGCAGCTCGCAGGGGGCATCGTGGCAGTACTTC.